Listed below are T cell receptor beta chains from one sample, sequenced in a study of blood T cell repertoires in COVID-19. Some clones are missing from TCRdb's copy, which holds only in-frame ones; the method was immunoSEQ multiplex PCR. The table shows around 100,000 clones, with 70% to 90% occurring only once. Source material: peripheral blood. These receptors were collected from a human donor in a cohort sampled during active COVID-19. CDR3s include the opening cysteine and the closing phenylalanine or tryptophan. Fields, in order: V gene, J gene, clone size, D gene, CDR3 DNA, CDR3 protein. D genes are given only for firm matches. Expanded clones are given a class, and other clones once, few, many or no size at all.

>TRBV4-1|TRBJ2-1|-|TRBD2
TGCGCCAGCAGCCAAGAACCATCTAGCGGGGGAGCATACAATGAGCAGTTCTTC
CASSQEPSSGGAYNEQFF
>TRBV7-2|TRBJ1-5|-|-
TGTGCCAGCAGCGCAAACAGGGATCAGCCCCAGCATTTT
CASSANRDQPQHF
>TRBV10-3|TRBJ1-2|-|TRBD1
TGTGCCACCGGGACAGACTATGGCTACACCTTC
CATGTDYGYTF
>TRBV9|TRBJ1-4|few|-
TGTGCCAGCAGCGTAGCGCCAGTCGATGAAAAACTGTTTTTT
CASSVAPVDEKLFF
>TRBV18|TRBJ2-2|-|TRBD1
TGTGCCAGCTCACCATTGACAGGGGTCCGCGGGGAGCTGTTTTTT
CASSPLTGVRGELFF
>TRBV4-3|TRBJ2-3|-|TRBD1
TGCGCCAGCAGCCAGGGGGTAGGGGGCTACGAGGATACGCAGTATTTT
CASSQGVGGYEDTQYF
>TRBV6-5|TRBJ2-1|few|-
TGTGCCAGCAAAACCGGGCCCCTGGGGGCTGATGAGCAGTTCTTC
CASKTGPLGADEQFF
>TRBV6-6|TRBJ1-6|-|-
TGTGCCAGCAGAGTTGAAGGGGCGGGGTACTCACCCCTCCACTTT
CASRVEGAGYSPLHF
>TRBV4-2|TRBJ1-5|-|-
TGTGCCAGCAGCCCACGGACAGAGTATAGCAATCAGCCCCAGCATTTT
CASSPRTEYSNQPQHF
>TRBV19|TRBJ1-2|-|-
TGTGCCAGTAGTATCGGGAGCTCCTGGGGCTACACCTTC
CASSIGSSWGYTF
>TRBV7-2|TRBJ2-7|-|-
TGTGCCAGCAGCTCGCAGGGGGGCGGGGAGCAGTACTTC
CASSSQGGGEQYF
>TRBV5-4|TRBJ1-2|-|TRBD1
TGTGCCAGCAGCCCTTCAAATGGACAGGGTTGGGGCTACACCTTC
CASSPSNGQGWGYTF
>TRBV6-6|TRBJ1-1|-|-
TGTGCCAGCAGTTACATGACAGACCGAGAAGCTTTCTTT
CASSYMTDREAFF
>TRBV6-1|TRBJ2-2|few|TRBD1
TGTGCCAGCAGTGAAGCCGGGACAGGGGCGAACACCGGGGAGCTGTTTTTT
CASSEAGTGANTGELFF